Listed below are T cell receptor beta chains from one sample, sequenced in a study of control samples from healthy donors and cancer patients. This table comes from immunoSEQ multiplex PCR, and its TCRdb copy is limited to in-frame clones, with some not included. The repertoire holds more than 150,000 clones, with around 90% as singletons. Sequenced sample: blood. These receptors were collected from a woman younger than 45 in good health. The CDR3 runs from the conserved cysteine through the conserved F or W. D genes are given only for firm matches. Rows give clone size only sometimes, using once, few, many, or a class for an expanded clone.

CASSILIDSVKETQYF,TRBJ2-5,-,TRBV7-8,few
CASSQGTSGPVYNEQFF,TRBJ2-1,TRBD2,TRBV3-1/TRBV3-2,-
CASSFRGSNQPQHF,TRBJ1-5,TRBD1,TRBV28,-
CASSFTWQGAGELFF,TRBJ2-2,TRBD1,TRBV5-4,-
CATRRGEAPLHF,TRBJ1-6,-,TRBV24-1,-
CASSLSPPGTGSYEQYF,TRBJ2-7,TRBD1,TRBV5-1,-
CAISKGTGVNSPLHF,TRBJ1-6,TRBD1,TRBV30,-
CAISGGFTDTQYF,TRBJ2-3,-,TRBV2,-
CASWDHAGPPRGIQYF,TRBJ2-4,-,TRBV19,once
CASSIGGRTGGTDTQYF,TRBJ2-3,-,TRBV19,-
CASSTRQNEKLFF,TRBJ1-4,-,TRBV19,-
CASSPQPWLRTGENTEAFF,TRBJ1-1,TRBD1,TRBV18,-
CASSSENTQYF,TRBJ2-3,-,TRBV7-9,-
CASSPGTAQGEKLFF,TRBJ1-4,-,TRBV5-1,-
CASRPRGAGGTYEQYF,TRBJ2-7,-,TRBV28,-
CASSPLTPSTYNSPLHF,TRBJ1-6,-,TRBV4-1,-
CSVTPGGQNEKLFF,TRBJ1-4,-,TRBV29-1,-
CASSQPGSGYEQYF,TRBJ2-7,TRBD2,TRBV3-1/TRBV3-2,-
CASSLGAVINYGYTF,TRBJ1-2,-,TRBV5-5,-
CASSRRGTEQFF,TRBJ2-1,-,TRBV11-3,-
CATSRGDGGDTQYF,TRBJ2-3,-,TRBV15,once
CASSRTGGRGNTIYF,TRBJ1-3,TRBD1,TRBV28,-
CASSQFGLLGTRSYEAFF,TRBJ1-1,-,TRBV4-2,-
CASSPGQGTYEQYF,TRBJ2-7,TRBD1,TRBV3-1/TRBV3-2,-
CASSFSDRANSGRRDTQYF,TRBJ2-3,TRBD2,TRBV28,once
CASSPSTSGSAEQFF,TRBJ2-1,TRBD2,TRBV18,-
CASSFVDRVGSPLHF,TRBJ1-6,TRBD1,TRBV28,-
CTSSSWTPIYEQYF,TRBJ2-7,-,TRBV28,once
CASSEASGYSYEQYF,TRBJ2-7,-,TRBV6-1,few
CASSLRLFMHNSPLHF,TRBJ1-6,-,TRBV27,-
CASSLALGDTGELFF,TRBJ2-2,-,TRBV11-3,-
CASSSLKGAVSYNEQFF,TRBJ2-1,TRBD1,TRBV5-8,-
CAWRRQGHSNNSPLHF,TRBJ1-6,-,TRBV30,-
CASSDSYYEQYF,TRBJ2-7,-,TRBV2,few
CASKRVRGYNEQFF,TRBJ2-1,-,TRBV28,-